This T cell receptor beta chain came from a study of CD8+ T cells in alopecia areata. Background on the study: Treated individuals took tofacitinib by mouth, 5 to 10 mg twice daily. Severity in treated patients was scored by percentage of scalp area affected.

Sample treatment: oral pan-JAK inhibitor, 5-10 mg twice daily. Peripheral blood, together with lesional scalp punch biopsies, was collected from alopecia areata patients. This CDR3 comprises 14 residues. V gave up 3 bases and J gave up 0 bases, with 11 bases separating them. Germline CDR1 reads SQVTM; CDR2 reads ANQGSEA. Sequencing used cDNA as its template, made by extracting RNA and reverse transcribing it. Profiled with immunoSEQ multiplex PCR; TCRdb holds only in-frame clones, not every one. The data show approximately 90,000 clones, approximately 70% seen once. The rearrangement links TRBV29-1 to TRBJ1-2, with D unresolved. Sequenced here: CD8+ T cells sorted from blood, sampled at week 44, from a patient treated with tofacitinib. This sequence was found in a human donor with alopecia areata. Here the CDR3 DNA reads TGCAGCGTTGAGAGGCCGGGAACTAACTATGGCTACACCTTC. Protein product: CSVERPGTNYGYTF.